This paragraph reports one TCR beta chain. This specimen comes from a study of blood T cell repertoires in COVID-19. Overall study: Whether acute or convalescent, the COVID-19 samples came from the United States, Italy and Spain. PBMCs, B-cell-depleted T cells, or T cells provided the cDNA or gDNA that made up the material.

The CDR3 extends over 16 amino acids. Germline CDR1 KGHSH, CDR2 LQKENI. The germline V and J ends were trimmed by 2 bases and 6 bases, with 18 bases remaining between them. Original processing methods: Amplification of reference gene primers provided the estimated nucleated cell counts. Assay used: immunoSEQ multiplex PCR; TCRdb lists only in-frame clones, some missing. That table supplies the V and J calls and clone size; D and trimming were determined from the DNA. The table lists some 250,000 clones, more than 75% of them singletons. This receptor was identified in a woman aged 40 to 55 who had recovered from COVID-19. J is TRBJ2-3 and V is TRBV18; D possibly corresponds to TRBD2 (7 bases). Material: peripheral blood. CDR3 nucleotide sequence: TGTGCCAGCTCACCAGTCGGGGCGGGGGACACGGATACGCAGTATTTT. Residues: CASSPVGAGDTDTQYF.